The 16 T cell receptor beta chains given below trace back to one sample, sequenced in a study of T cell repertoires in cytomegalovirus infection. TCRdb analysed the reads with MiXCR anew, one entry per CDR3 protein. The repertoire includes around 630,000 distinct CDR3 sequences, 20% to 25% of them detected once, and around 7.6% sits in the top ten. The sample comprised CD8+ T cells from PBMCs. The receptors come from a human donor in good health (CMV status not recorded). Some clones in this sample may be carry-over from other donors' samples.

The rearrangement links TRBV5-1 to TRBJ2-1; 13 nucleotides align to TRBD2. With V trimmed by 3 bases and J by 5 bases, 5 bases remained unmatched. The CDR3 runs 16 residues. Per the germline V gene, CDR1 is SGHRS and CDR2 is YFSETQ. The CDR3 bases are TGCGCCAGCAGCTCCGATACTAGCGGGGGGGACAATGAGCAGTTCTTC. Residues: CASSSDTSGGDNEQFF.

The DNA of the CDR3 is TGCAGCGTTGACGACCGGCCCCAAGAGACCCAGTACTTC. Its protein is CSVDDRPQETQYF. The chain joins TRBV29-1 to TRBJ2-5; D is undetermined. Per the germline V gene, CDR1 is SQVTM and CDR2 is ANQGSEA. This CDR3 has 13 amino acids. Between the trimmed V and J ends, which lost 3 bases and 1 base, there was a span of 9 bases.

This clonotype was seen a few times. V and J are TRBV28 and TRBJ1-3; tentative D call: TRBD1 (6 bases). V shed 3 bases and J shed 4 bases, with 19 bases lying between them. From germline, CDR1 is MDHEN and CDR2 SYDVKM. The CDR3 loop spans 17 amino acids. CDR3 amino acids: CASSFHRGPRAGNTIYF. In DNA form, the CDR3 reads TGTGCCAGCAGTTTCCACCGGGGGCCTAGAGCCGGAAACACCATATATTTT.

In the case of this clonotype: A junction boundary mismatches the germline segment, possibly from a read error. The CDR3 bases are TGTGCCAGCAGTTACTCCGGGGGCACTGAAGCTTACTTT. Its translation is CASSYSGGTEAYF. This chain joins TRBV6-8 and TRBJ1-1; possible D gene TRBD1, 6 bases. This CDR3 spans 13 amino acids. Looked up from germline, CDR1 is MNHGY and CDR2 is SAAAGT.

The rearrangement joins TRBV19 to TRBJ2-2; D not resolved. The ends were cut back, 1 base at V and 7 bases at J, with 10 bases in the middle. Germline CDR1 and CDR2: LNHDA and SQIVND (reference sequence). There are 14 residues in the CDR3. The CDR3 is CASSIAAIGGELFF. CDR3 in DNA: TGTGCCAGTAGTATAGCGGCAATTGGCGGGGAGCTGTTTTTT.

The gene calls are TRBV12-3 or TRBV12-4 and TRBJ2-1, with TRBD2 identical over 10 bases. This CDR3 comprises 15 residues. J was trimmed by 8 bases and V by 3 bases; bases with no gene match: 7. The CDR3 DNA reads as TGTGCCAGCAGTTTCAGAGCGGGGGGGCTGGATGAGCAGTTCTTC. This gives the protein CASSFRAGGLDEQFF.

This chain joins TRBV10-3 and TRBJ2-3; 8 bases are shared with TRBD1. The V and J ends lost 6 bases and 0 bases, in that order; junction bases with no gene match: 2. The germline V gene has CDR1 ENHRY and CDR2 SYGVKD. The CDR3 length is 14 residues. This chain's CDR3 is CAIRTGGSTDTQYF. The CDR3 DNA reads as TGTGCCATCAGAACAGGGGGGAGCACAGATACGCAGTATTTT.

The chain has TRBV7-6 and TRBJ1-3, with 9 positions matching TRBD1. Losses at the gene ends were 4 bases for V and 1 base for J; bases not matched to a gene: 17. This CDR3 is built from 20 residues. Looked up from germline, CDR1 is SGHVS and CDR2 is FNYEAQ. Written as DNA, the CDR3 is TGTGCCAGCAGCTGGCCCACCGGGACAGGGACGGGGGGTTCTGGAAACACCATATATTTT. Protein: CASSWPTGTGTGGSGNTIYF.

This sequence joins TRBV12-5 and TRBJ2-1, with TRBD2 as a possible D gene (6 bases). The CDR3 has 16 residues. Germline lookup yields CDR1 LGHNT and CDR2 FRNRAP. Trimming removed 4 bases from V and 4 bases from J, with 17 bases in between. The CDR3 loop reads CASGWDLGPSYNEQFF. The CDR3, as DNA: TGTGCTAGTGGTTGGGACTTGGGACCGAGTTACAATGAGCAGTTCTTC.

This clonotype showed up many times. The CDR3 nucleotides read TGTGCCATCAGTACAGGGGGGAACACTGAAGCTTTCTTT. It is translated as CAISTGGNTEAFF. The chain couples TRBV10-3 to TRBJ1-1; 8 bases line up with TRBD1. This CDR3 has 13 amino acids. Looked up from germline, CDR1 is ENHRY and CDR2 is SYGVKD. The V segment lost 5 bases and the J segment 1 base; nucleotides outside the gene matches: 0.

The sample holds a few counts of this clonotype. The gene calls are TRBV18 and TRBJ1-2; the D gene is possibly TRBD1 (5 bases). Germline lookup yields CDR1 KGHSH and CDR2 LQKENI. With 3 bases removed from V and 4 bases from J, the gap between germline ends came to 9 bases. The CDR3 loop spans 13 amino acids. The CDR3 protein is CASSPQGGYGYTF. The CDR3 nucleotides are TGTGCCAGCTCACCCCAGGGAGGCTATGGCTACACCTTC.

The rearrangement joins TRBV28 to TRBJ2-2; 10 bases are a match to TRBD1. Losses at the gene ends were 3 bases for V and 5 bases for J; bases not matched to a gene: 6. The CDR3 runs 16 residues. CDR1 and CDR2 (germline): MDHEN, SYDVKM. CDR3 DNA sequence: TGTGCCAGCAGTTTCCCCGGGACAGGGGTAACCGGGGAGCTGTTTTTT. This translates into CASSFPGTGVTGELFF.

This clonotype showed up many times. The chain couples TRBV6-2 or TRBV6-3 to TRBJ2-7; a possible D gene is TRBD1 (6 bases). The germline V gene has CDR1 MNHEY and CDR2 SVGEGT. This CDR3 is built from 12 residues. With 6 bases removed from V and 6 bases from J, the gap between germline ends came to 12 bases. For the CDR3, the DNA is TGTGCCAGCAGCAACCCGGACAGCGAGCAGTACGTC. It translates to CASSNPDSEQYV.

On this clonotype: The junction departs from germline at one end; a sequencing error may be responsible. The chain combines TRBV7-6 with TRBJ2-3; D remains ambiguous. Germline V gives CDR1 SGHVS, CDR2 FNYEAQ. The CDR3 is 13 residues long. Here the CDR3 DNA reads TGTGCTAGCAGCTTAGTGGGGTCAGATACGCAGTATTTT. Amino acid sequence: CASSLVGSDTQYF.

This clonotype turned up a few times. The chain combines TRBV28 with TRBJ2-1, with 7 positions matching TRBD2. Germline CDR1 reads MDHEN; CDR2 reads SYDVKM. CDR3 length: 14 residues. Trimming removed 2 bases from V and 6 bases from J; junction bases left unmatched: 4. The CDR3 DNA is TGTGCCAGCAGTTTAAGGGGACTAAGCAATGAGCAGTTCTTC. Its protein product is CASSLRGLSNEQFF.

The V call is TRBV29-1, the J call TRBJ1-1, with D possibly matching TRBD1 (5 bases). Trimming left V 3 bases short and J 5 bases short, with 10 bases between. This CDR3 is 12 amino acids long. Germline-derived CDR1 and CDR2 are SQVTM and ANQGSEA. The CDR3 loop reads CSVEEGRTEAFF. The CDR3, as DNA: TGCAGCGTTGAGGAGGGGCGGACTGAAGCTTTCTTT.